This T cell receptor beta chain was identified in a study of T-cell memory formation after mild COVID-19. Study summary: Most TCR clusters belonged to a single donor. Whole-study findings and limits: Mostly located in CM and EM were contracting CD4+ clones, with contracting CD8+ clones located in EMRA.

Constant-segment primers served in 5'RACE that generated TCR alpha and TCR beta cDNA libraries bearing sample barcodes and UMIs. TCRdb re-analysed the 5' RACE reads in MiXCR, keeping a single row per CDR3 protein. The sample lists 300,000 to 350,000 distinct CDR3 sequences, 13% occurring once. Comment on this clonotype: The antigen is unknown.

Germline V gene sequence: CDR1 SGHRS, CDR2 YFSETQ. The ends were cut back, 1 base at V and 0 bases at J, with 9 bases in the middle. The CDR3 is 15 residues long. The source material was PBMCs or a T cell subset sorted from them (not recorded which). V gene TRBV5-1 combines with J gene TRBJ2-3, with D possibly called TRBD1 or TRBD2 (5 bases each). The receptor was isolated from a man between 18 and 29 years old who had mild COVID-19 (a few samples of this study predate the infection). Cell type and time point are not known. CDR3: CASSLNGASTDTQYF. For the CDR3, the DNA is TGCGCCAGCAGCTTGAACGGGGCTAGCACAGATACGCAGTATTTT.